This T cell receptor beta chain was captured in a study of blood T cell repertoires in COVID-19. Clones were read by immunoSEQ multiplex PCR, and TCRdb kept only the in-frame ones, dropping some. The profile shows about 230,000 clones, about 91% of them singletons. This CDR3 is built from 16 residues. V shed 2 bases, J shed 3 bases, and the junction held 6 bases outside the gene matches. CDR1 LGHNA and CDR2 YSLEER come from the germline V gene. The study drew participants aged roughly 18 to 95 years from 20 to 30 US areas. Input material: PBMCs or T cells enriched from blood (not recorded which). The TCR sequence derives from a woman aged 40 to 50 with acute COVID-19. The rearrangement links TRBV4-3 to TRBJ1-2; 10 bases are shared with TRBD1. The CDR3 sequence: CASSQSGQGGYYGYTF. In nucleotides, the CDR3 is TGCGCCAGCAGCCAAAGTGGACAGGGGGGATACTATGGCTACACCTTC.